This entry is about one T cell receptor beta chain. Seattle patients were enrolled during active infection and followed longitudinally. The data derive from a study of blood T cell repertoires in COVID-19. The overall study: The United States, Italy and Spain provided the acute and convalescent COVID-19 samples.

Sequenced by immunoSEQ multiplex PCR; TCRdb stores in-frame clones only, minus some. The sample shows more than 300,000 clones, roughly 86% of them seen only once. CDR3 size: 13 residues. The germline CDR1 and CDR2 sequences are KGHDR and SFDVKD. Between the trimmed V and J ends, which lost 4 bases and 6 bases, there was a span of 12 bases. This chain uses TRBV24-1 with TRBJ2-7; possibly TRBD2 for D (6 bases). This receptor was obtained from a woman aged 25 to 39 with COVID-19, enrolled during active disease. Material: peripheral blood. Here the CDR3 DNA reads TGTGCCACCAGTGACGAGGACTATCGCGAGCAGTACTTC. It yields the protein CATSDEDYREQYF.